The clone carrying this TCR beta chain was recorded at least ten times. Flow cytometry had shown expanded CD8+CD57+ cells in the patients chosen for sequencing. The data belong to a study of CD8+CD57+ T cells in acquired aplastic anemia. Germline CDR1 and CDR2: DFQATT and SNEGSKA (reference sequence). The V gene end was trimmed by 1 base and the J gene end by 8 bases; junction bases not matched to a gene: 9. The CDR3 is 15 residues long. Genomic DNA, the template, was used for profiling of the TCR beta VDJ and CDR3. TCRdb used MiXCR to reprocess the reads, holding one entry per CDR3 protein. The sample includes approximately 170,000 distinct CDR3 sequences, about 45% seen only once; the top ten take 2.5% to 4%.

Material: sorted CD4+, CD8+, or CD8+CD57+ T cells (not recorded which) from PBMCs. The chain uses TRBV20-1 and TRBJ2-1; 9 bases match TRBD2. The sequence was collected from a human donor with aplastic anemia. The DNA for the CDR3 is TGCAGTGCTAGAGGGAGTAGCGGGGGTTGGTATGAGCAGTTCTTC. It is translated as CSARGSSGGWYEQFF.